This T cell receptor (beta chain) was sequenced in a study of glioma-infiltrating T cells after dendritic cell vaccination. Study-wide background: At biweekly intervals, patients got three intradermal dendritic cell vaccine injections.

The CDR3 consists of 14 residues. V lost 2 bases and J 4 bases, leaving 9 bases between the germline ends. The V gene's germline CDR1 is MDHEN and CDR2 SYDVKM. Of note for this clone: Its target is not known.

Time point noted: after dendritic cell vaccination, including at tumor progression/relapse. Amplification used 60 V beta primers and 13 J beta primers. TCRdb's copy holds only in-frame clones and misses some; the assay was immunoSEQ multiplex PCR. This sample has 75,000 to 95,000 clones, with 75% to 90% found just once. Overall study findings and caveats: Few patients contributed both blood and tumor specimens. Higher pretreatment TIL content predicted longer progression-free time and survival.

This sequence joins TRBV28 and TRBJ1-5; D unresolved. This TCR derives from a human donor with glioblastoma. Sequenced material: blood, taken after dendritic cell vaccination. CDR3 protein: CASSLTSINQPQHF. The DNA for the CDR3 is TGTGCCAGCAGTTTAACATCCATAAATCAGCCCCAGCATTTT.